Following are 8 T cell receptor beta chains from one sample sequenced in a study of T-cell memory formation after mild COVID-19 (dated by TCRdb to the early 2020s). Receptor amplification or capture employed 5' RACE. Instrument on record: Illumina NovaSeq 6000. The public reads were reprocessed in TCRdb via fastp at Q25 and MiXCR, keeping in-frame beta chains. Duplicate CDR3 protein sequences are folded into a single record with the most common DNA and genes. The sample profile shows approximately 430,000 distinct CDR3 sequences; 20% to 30% of them were found once. The ten biggest clones cover 10% to 15% of the sample. The sample consisted of PBMCs or a T cell subset sorted from them (not recorded which). The source of these receptors is an adult woman who had mild COVID-19 (a few samples of this study predate the infection). The sample titles of this study are shuffled in the database, so cell type and time point are left out; the donor was told from shared clones.

This chain links TRBV20-1 with TRBJ2-3, with D tentatively TRBD2 (6 bases). Germline V gene data show CDR1 as DFQATT and CDR2 as SNEGSKA (reference sequence). The V gene lost 1 base and the J gene lost 2 bases, with 13 bases spanning the gap. This CDR3 spans 15 amino acids. The CDR3, as DNA: TGCAGTGCTAGAGGCGGGACCGCCCCCACAGATACGCAGTATTTT. Translating gives CSARGGTAPTDTQYF.

This clonotype occurred many times. The chain links TRBV14 to TRBJ1-5; possible D gene TRBD1, 5 bases. The CDR3 contains 15 residues. Germline CDR1 SGHDN, CDR2 FVKESK. Trimming removed 5 bases from V and 1 base from J, with 12 bases in between. CDR3 sequence reads: CASSTDTRSNQPQHF. The CDR3 bases are TGTGCCAGCAGCACGGACACGAGAAGCAATCAGCCCCAGCATTTT.

In its sample, this clonotype was seen a few times. This rearrangement joins TRBV7-7 to TRBJ1-1; the D is unclear. Germline-derived CDR1 and CDR2 are SSHAT and FNYEAQ (reference sequence). The CDR3 loop spans 13 amino acids. V lost 5 bases and J lost 1, with 8 bases in between. The CDR3 spells CASSPIENTEAFF. The CDR3 coding sequence is TGTGCCAGCAGCCCCATAGAGAACACTGAAGCTTTCTTT.

This clonotype was recorded a few times. The rearrangement uses TRBV7-6 and TRBJ2-7; 7 nucleotides line up with TRBD1. Germline CDR1 reads SGHVS; CDR2 reads FNYEAQ. The CDR3 has 15 amino acids. The trim removed 4 bases at V and 4 bases at J, leaving 10 bases unmatched. CDR3 sequence (DNA): TGTGCCAGCAGCTCCGGACAGGCCAGTGGTTACGAGCAGTACTTC. Residues: CASSSGQASGYEQYF.

This clonotype was detected a few times. This rearrangement joins TRBV7-6 to TRBJ2-7, with 7 bases that match TRBD1. CDR3 length: 15 residues. Trimming cost V 4 bases and J 2 bases; bases outside gene matches: 8. CDR1 and CDR2 (germline): SGHVS, FNYEAQ. The CDR3 reads CASSSTPGQTYEQYF. The DNA for the CDR3 is TGTGCCAGCAGCTCAACTCCGGGACAGACCTACGAGCAGTACTTC.

The genes are TRBV27 and TRBJ2-1, with TRBD1 matching 8 bases. In germline, CDR1 is MNHEY, CDR2 SMNVEV (reference sequence). V trimming: 5 bases; J trimming: 5 bases; junction bases outside the gene matches: 5. CDR3 length: 14 residues. In DNA, the CDR3 is TGTGCCAGCAGTCCCAGGGGGCTACACAATGAGCAGTTCTTC. Translated, it gives CASSPRGLHNEQFF.

In its sample, this clonotype was seen many times. The V call is TRBV5-1, the J call TRBJ2-5; the D is unclear. CDR1 SGHRS and CDR2 YFSETQ come from the germline V gene. The CDR3 length is 13 residues. Trimming removed 2 bases at V and 4 bases at J, with 9 bases between. CDR3 sequence: CASSLAQPETQYF. In DNA, the CDR3 is TGCGCCAGCAGCTTAGCACAGCCAGAGACCCAGTACTTC.

The genes are TRBV6-5 and TRBJ2-7; D gene unclear. There are 13 residues in the CDR3. The germline gives CDR1 MNHEY, CDR2 SVGAGI. The germline V and J ends were trimmed by 4 bases and 5 bases, with 12 bases remaining between them. The CDR3, as DNA: TGTGCCAGCAGTTCCGAGTTTCTCGACGAGCAGTACTTC. Its translation is CASSSEFLDEQYF.